This TCR beta chain was obtained from a study of beta chain features in type 1 diabetes. J was trimmed by 5 bases and V by 5 bases; bases with no gene match: 7. The CDR3 totals 15 residues. Germline V gene sequence: CDR1 SGHAT, CDR2 FQNNGV. Since all of the isolated RNA was reverse transcribed, expressed TCRB transcripts were what got sequenced. Method: immunoSEQ multiplex PCR; TCRdb's copy keeps in-frame clones and lacks some. The table shows 130,000 to 150,000 clones, with under 60% occurring only once. V and J are TRBV11-2 and TRBJ2-5; 11 positions match TRBD1. The sequencing input was Tregs from blood. This sequence originates from a man between 18 and 29 years old in good health. The CDR3 DNA is TGTGCCAGCAGCCCCTGGACAGGGGGCGGCGAGACCCAGTACTTC. Translating gives CASSPWTGGGETQYF. The variable domain in full, with the rest retrieved from reference TRBV11-2 and TRBJ2-5, is EAGVAQSPRYKIIEKRQSVAFWCNPISGHATLYWYQQILGQGPKLLIQFQNNGVVDDSQLPKDRFSAERLKGVDSTLKIQPAKLEDSAVYLCASSPWTGGGETQYFGPGTRLLVL.